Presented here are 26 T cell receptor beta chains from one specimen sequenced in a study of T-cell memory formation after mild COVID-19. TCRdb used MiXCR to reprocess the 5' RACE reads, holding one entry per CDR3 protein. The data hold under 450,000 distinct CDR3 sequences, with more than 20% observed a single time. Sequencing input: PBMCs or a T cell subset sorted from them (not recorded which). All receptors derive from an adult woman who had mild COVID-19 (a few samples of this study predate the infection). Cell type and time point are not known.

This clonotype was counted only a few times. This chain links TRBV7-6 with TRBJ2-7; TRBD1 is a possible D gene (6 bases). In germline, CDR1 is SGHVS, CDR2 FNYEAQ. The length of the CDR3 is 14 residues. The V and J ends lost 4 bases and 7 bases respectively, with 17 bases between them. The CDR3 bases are TGTGCCAGCAGCTCTGGGCTGGGGGCAAGGGAGCAGTACTTC. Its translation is CASSSGLGAREQYF.

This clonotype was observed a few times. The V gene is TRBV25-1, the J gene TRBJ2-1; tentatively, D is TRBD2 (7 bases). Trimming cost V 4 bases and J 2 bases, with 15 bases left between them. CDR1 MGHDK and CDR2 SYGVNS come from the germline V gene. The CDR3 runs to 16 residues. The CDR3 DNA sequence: TGTGCCAGCAGTGCACTAGGGGGGGGGACCTACAATGAGCAGTTCTTC. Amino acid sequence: CASSALGGGTYNEQFF.

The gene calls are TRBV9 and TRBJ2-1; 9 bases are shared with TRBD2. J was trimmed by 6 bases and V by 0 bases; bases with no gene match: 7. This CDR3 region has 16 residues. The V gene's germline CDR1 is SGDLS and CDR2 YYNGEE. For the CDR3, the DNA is TGTGCCAGCAGCGTAGGGTTAGCGGGAGTGGGCAATGAGCAGTTCTTC. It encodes CASSVGLAGVGNEQFF.

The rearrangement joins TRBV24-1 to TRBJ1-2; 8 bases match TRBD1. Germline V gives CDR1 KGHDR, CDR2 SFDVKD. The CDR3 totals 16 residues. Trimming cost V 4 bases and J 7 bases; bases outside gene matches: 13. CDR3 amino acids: CATSESGQGEGGGYTF. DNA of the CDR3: TGTGCCACCAGTGAGTCCGGACAGGGTGAAGGAGGTGGCTACACCTTC.

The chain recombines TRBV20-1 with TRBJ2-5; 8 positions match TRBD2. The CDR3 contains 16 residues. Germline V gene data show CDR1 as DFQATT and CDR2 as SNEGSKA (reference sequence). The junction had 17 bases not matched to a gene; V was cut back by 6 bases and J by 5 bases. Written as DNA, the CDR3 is TGCAGTGCCTCTCCCGGGGTAGCGGGAAAAGGGGAGACCCAGTACTTC. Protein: CSASPGVAGKGETQYF.

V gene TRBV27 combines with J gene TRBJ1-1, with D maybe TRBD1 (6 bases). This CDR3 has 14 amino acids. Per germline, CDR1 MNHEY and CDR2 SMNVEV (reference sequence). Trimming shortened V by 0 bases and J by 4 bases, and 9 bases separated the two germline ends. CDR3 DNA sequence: TGTGCCAGCAGTTTATCGATGGGGGCCACTGAAGCTTTCTTT. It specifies CASSLSMGATEAFF.

CDR3 sequence: CASSDGTGSSYEQYF. DNA of the CDR3: TGCGCCAGCAGCGACGGGACAGGGAGCTCCTACGAGCAGTACTTC. The V call is TRBV5-1, the J call TRBJ2-7; 9 positions match TRBD1. The germline V gene has CDR1 SGHRS and CDR2 YFSETQ. This CDR3 comprises 15 residues. Unmatched junction bases numbered 5, after V lost 4 bases and J lost 0 bases.

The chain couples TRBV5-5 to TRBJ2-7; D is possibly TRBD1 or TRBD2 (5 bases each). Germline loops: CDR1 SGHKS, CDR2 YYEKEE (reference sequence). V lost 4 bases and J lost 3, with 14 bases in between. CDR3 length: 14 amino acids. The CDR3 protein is CASSTARGGYEQYF. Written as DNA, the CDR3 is TGTGCCAGCAGCACGGCGCGTGGGGGCTACGAGCAGTACTTC.

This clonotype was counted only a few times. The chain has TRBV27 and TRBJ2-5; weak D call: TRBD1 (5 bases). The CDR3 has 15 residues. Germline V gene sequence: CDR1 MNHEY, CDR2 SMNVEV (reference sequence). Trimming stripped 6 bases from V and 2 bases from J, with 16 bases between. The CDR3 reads CASSLLQDIQETQYF. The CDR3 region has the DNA TGTGCCAGCAGCCTCCTCCAGGACATACAAGAGACCCAGTACTTC.

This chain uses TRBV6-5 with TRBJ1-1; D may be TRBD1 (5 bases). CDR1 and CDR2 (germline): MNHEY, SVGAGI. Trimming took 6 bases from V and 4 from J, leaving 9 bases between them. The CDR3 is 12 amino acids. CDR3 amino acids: CASRTRVTEAFF. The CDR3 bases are TGTGCCAGCAGGACCAGGGTCACTGAAGCTTTCTTT.

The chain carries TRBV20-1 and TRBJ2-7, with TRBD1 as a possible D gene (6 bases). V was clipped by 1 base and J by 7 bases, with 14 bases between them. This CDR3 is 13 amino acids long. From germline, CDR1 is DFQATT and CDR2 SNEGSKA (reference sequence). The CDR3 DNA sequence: TGCAGTGCTAGAGTCCTACAGGGTACGGAGCAGTACTTC. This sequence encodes CSARVLQGTEQYF.

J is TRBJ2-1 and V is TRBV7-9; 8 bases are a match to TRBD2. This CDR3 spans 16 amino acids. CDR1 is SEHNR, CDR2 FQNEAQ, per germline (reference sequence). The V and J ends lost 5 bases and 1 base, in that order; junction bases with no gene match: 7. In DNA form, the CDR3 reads TGTGCCAGCAGCCAATTTCGGGGGGGGTCCTACAATGAGCAGTTCTTC. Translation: CASSQFRGGSYNEQFF.

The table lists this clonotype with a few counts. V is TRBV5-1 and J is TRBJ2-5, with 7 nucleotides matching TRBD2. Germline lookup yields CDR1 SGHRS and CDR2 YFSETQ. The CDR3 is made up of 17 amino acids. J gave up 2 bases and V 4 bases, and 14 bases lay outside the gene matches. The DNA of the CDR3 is TGCGCCAGCAGCCCGGACCGCGGGGGAGATCGGCAAGAGACCCAGTACTTC. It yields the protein CASSPDRGGDRQETQYF.

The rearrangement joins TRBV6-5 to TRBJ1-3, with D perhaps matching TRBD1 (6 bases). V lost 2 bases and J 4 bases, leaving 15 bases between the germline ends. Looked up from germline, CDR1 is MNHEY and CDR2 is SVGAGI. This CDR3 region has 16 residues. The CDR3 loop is CASSYGSGTKGNTIYF. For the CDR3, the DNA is TGTGCCAGCAGTTACGGATCCGGGACAAAGGGAAACACCATATATTTT.

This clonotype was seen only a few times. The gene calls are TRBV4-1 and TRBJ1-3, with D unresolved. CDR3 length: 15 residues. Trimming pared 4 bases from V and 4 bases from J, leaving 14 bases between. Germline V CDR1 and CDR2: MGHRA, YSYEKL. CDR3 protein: CASSPASLGGNTIYF. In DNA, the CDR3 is TGCGCCAGCAGCCCGGCCTCCTTGGGAGGAAACACCATATATTTT.

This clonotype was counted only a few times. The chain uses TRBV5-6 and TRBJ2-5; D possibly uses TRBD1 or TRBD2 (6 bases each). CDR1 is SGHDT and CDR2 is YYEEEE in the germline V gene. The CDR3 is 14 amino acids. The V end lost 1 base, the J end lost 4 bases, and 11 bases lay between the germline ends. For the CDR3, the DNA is TGTGCCAGCAGCTTGAGGGGGGTAGGAGAGACCCAGTACTTC. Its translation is CASSLRGVGETQYF. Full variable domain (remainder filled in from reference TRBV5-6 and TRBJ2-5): DAGVTQSPTHLIKTRGQQVTLRCSPKSGHDTVSWYQQALGQGPQFIFQYYEEEERQRGNFPDRFSGHQFPNYSSELNVNALLLGDSALYLCASSLRGVGETQYFGPGTRLLVL.

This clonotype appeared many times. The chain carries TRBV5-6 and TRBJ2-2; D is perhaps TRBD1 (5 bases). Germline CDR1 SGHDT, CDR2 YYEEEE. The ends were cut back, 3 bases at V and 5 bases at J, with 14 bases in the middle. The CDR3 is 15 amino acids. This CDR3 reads CASSSEAGRTGELFF. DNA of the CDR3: TGTGCCAGCAGCTCCGAGGCAGGGCGGACCGGGGAGCTGTTTTTT.

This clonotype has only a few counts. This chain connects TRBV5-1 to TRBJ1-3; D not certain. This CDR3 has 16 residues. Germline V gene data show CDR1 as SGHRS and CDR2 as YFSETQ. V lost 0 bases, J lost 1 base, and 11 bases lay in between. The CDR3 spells CASSLGPTASGNTIYF. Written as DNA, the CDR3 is TGCGCCAGCAGCTTGGGACCTACCGCTTCTGGAAACACCATATATTTT.

CDR3 nucleotides: TGTGCCACGGGAGCAACAGATACGCAGTATTTT. Protein sequence: CATGATDTQYF. This sequence joins TRBV19 and TRBJ2-3, with D possibly being TRBD2 (6 bases). V lost 10 bases, J lost 3 bases, and 8 bases lay in between. The CDR3 sequence is 11 residues long. CDR1 LNHDA and CDR2 SQIVND come from the germline V gene (reference sequence).

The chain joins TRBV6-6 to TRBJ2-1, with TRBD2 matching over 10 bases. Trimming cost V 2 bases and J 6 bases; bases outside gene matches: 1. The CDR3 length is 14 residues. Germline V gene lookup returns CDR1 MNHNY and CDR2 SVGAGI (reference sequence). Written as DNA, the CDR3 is TGTGCCAGCAGTTACGAGCGGGAGGGCAATGAGCAGTTCTTC. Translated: CASSYEREGNEQFF.

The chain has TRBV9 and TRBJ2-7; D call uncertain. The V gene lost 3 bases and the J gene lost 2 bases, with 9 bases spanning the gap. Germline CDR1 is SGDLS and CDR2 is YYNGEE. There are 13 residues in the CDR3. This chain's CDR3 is CASSAADPYEQYF. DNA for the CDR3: TGTGCCAGCAGCGCCGCAGACCCCTACGAGCAGTACTTC.

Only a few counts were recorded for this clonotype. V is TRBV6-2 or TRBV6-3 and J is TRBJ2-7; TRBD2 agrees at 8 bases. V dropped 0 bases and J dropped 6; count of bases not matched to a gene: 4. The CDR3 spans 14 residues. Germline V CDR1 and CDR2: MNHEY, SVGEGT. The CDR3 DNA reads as TGTGCCAGCAGTTACTCAGGACTAGCAAGCGAGCAGTACTTC. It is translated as CASSYSGLASEQYF.

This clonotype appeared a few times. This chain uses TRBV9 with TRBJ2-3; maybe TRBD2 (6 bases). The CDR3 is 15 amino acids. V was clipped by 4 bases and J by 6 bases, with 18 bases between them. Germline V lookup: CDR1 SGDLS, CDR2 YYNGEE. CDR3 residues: CASSILAFGVDTQYF. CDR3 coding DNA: TGTGCCAGCAGCATACTAGCTTTTGGGGTCGATACGCAGTATTTT.

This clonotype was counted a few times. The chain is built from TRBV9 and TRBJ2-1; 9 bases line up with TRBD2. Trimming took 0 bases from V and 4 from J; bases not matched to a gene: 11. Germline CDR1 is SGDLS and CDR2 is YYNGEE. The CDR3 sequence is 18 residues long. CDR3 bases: TGTGCCAGCAGCGTAGCGGCTAGCGGGGCCACCGGGTACAATGAGCAGTTCTTC. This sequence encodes CASSVAASGATGYNEQFF.

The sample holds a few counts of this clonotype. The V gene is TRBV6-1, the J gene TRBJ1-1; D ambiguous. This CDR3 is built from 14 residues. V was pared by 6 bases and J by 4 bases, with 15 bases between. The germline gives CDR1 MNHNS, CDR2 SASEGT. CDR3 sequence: CASSLTGSRTEAFF. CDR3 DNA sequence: TGTGCCAGCAGCCTCACCGGGTCCCGCACTGAAGCTTTCTTT.

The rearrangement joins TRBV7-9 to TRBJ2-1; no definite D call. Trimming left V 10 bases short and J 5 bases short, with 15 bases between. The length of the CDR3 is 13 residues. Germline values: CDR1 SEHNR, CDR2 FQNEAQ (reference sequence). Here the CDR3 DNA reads TGTGCCATAAGGTGGGGAATCGACAATGAGCAGTTCTTC. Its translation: CAIRWGIDNEQFF.